This T cell receptor (beta chain) was profiled in a study of T cell changes during pregnancy in multiple sclerosis. TCRdb keeps only in-frame clones here, not all; method: immunoSEQ multiplex PCR. The top ten clones hold under 2.5% of a sample with over 55,000 clones, around 93% of them seen once. Germline loops: CDR1 SEHNR, CDR2 FQNEAQ (reference sequence). This CDR3 is built from 17 residues. The ends were cut back, 3 bases at V and 0 bases at J, with 16 bases in the middle. The specimen comprised peripheral blood, sampled in the first trimester of pregnancy. This receptor was taken from a female donor with multiple sclerosis, enrolled in a pregnancy study. This sequence joins TRBV7-9 and TRBJ2-3, with D maybe TRBD2 (6 bases). This chain's CDR3 is CASSLGGAGASTDTQYF. CDR3 coding DNA: TGTGCCAGCAGCTTGGGGGGAGCGGGTGCTAGCACAGATACGCAGTATTTT.